Listed here is a single T cell receptor (beta chain). The entry originates in a study of blood T cell repertoires in COVID-19. Across the study: Sites in the United States, Italy and Spain provided acute and convalescent COVID-19 samples. T cells, B-cell-depleted T cells, or PBMCs supplied cDNA or gDNA.

The CDR3 consists of 14 residues. V was pared by 4 bases and J by 6 bases, with 7 bases of the junction left unmatched. Germline CDR1 SGHAT, CDR2 FQNNGV. As originally analysed: Scientists estimated how many nucleated cells there were by amplifying reference gene primers. Sequenced by immunoSEQ multiplex PCR; TCRdb stores in-frame clones only, minus some. From that table come the V and J calls and clone size; the DNA was used to work out D and trimming. This sample yields 30,000 or so clones, of which roughly 80% are seen a single time; about 9.3% belongs to the top ten. This receptor was obtained from a man older than 75 with active COVID-19. Sequencing used peripheral blood. The rearrangement joins TRBV11-2 to TRBJ2-3; 7 bases agree with TRBD1. The CDR3 bases are TGTGCCAGCAGCTCGGGACAGCCGGGGGATACGCAGTATTTT. Protein: CASSSGQPGDTQYF.